A selection of T cell receptor beta chains follows, all from one sample in a study of T cell repertoires in cytomegalovirus infection. For these receptors, no antigen is known. TCRdb re-called the reads with MiXCR, one entry per CDR3 protein. This table has about 890,000 distinct CDR3 sequences, approximately 31% appearing once. This material consisted of cultured CD8+ T cells from PBMCs, taken from culture after CMV antigen stimulation. The receptors were sampled from a human donor in good health (CMV status not recorded). Some clones in this sample may be carry-over from other donors' samples. Both conserved end residues are part of each CDR3. A D gene is named only where the DNA matches it firmly. Expanded clones are given a class, and other clones once, few, many or no size at all.

cdr3_length: 16; j_call: TRBJ2-1; v_call: TRBV5-3; d_call: TRBD1; clone_size: NA; cdr3_aa: CASSWPVTGKSDEQFF; cdr3_nt: TGTGCCAGCAGCTGGCCAGTGACAGGGAAAAGTGATGAGCAGTTCTTC
cdr3_length: 14; j_call: TRBJ2-1; v_call: TRBV24-1; d_call: NA; clone_size: many; cdr3_aa: CATSAPATGNEQFF; cdr3_nt: TGTGCCACCAGTGCACCAGCAACAGGCAATGAGCAGTTCTTC
cdr3_length: 14; j_call: TRBJ1-5; v_call: TRBV27; d_call: NA; clone_size: few; cdr3_aa: CASSSYQGDQPQHF; cdr3_nt: TGTGCCAGCAGTTCTTATCAGGGTGATCAGCCCCAGCATTTT
cdr3_length: 16; j_call: TRBJ2-5; v_call: TRBV11-2; d_call: NA; clone_size: many; cdr3_aa: CASSLRGGVYQETQYF; cdr3_nt: TGTGCCAGCAGCCTTCGCGGTGGGGTGTACCAAGAGACCCAGTACTTC
cdr3_length: 13; j_call: TRBJ1-3; v_call: TRBV6-5; d_call: NA; clone_size: NA; cdr3_aa: CASSWNTGNSIYF; cdr3_nt: TGTGCCAGCAGTTGGAATACTGGAAACTCCATATATTTT
cdr3_length: 17; j_call: TRBJ1-1; v_call: TRBV9; d_call: TRBD1; clone_size: NA; cdr3_aa: CASSPRGDRASNTEAFF; cdr3_nt: TGTGCCAGCAGCCCCAGAGGGGACAGGGCATCGAACACTGAAGCTTTCTTT
cdr3_length: 16; j_call: TRBJ2-3; v_call: TRBV7-9; d_call: TRBD2; clone_size: few; cdr3_aa: CASSPTSGGAIDTQYF; cdr3_nt: TGTGCCAGCAGCCCGACTAGCGGGGGGGCGATAGATACGCAGTATTTT
cdr3_length: 17; j_call: TRBJ1-2; v_call: TRBV7-6; d_call: NA; clone_size: NA; cdr3_aa: CASSRSGEVTSYDGYTF; cdr3_nt: TGTGCCAGCAGCAGGAGTGGTGAGGTTACAAGTTACGATGGCTACACCTTC
cdr3_length: 17; j_call: TRBJ2-1; v_call: TRBV4-3; d_call: NA; clone_size: NA; cdr3_aa: CASSQTLARRLRNEQFF; cdr3_nt: TGCGCCAGCAGCCAAACCTTAGCGAGGAGACTACGGAATGAGCAGTTCTTC
cdr3_length: 15; j_call: TRBJ1-5; v_call: TRBV7-2; d_call: TRBD1; clone_size: NA; cdr3_aa: CASSLFGTESLPQHF; cdr3_nt: TGTGCCAGCAGCTTATTTGGGACAGAGTCGTTGCCCCAGCATTTT
cdr3_length: 15; j_call: TRBJ1-2; v_call: TRBV5-3; d_call: NA; clone_size: few; cdr3_aa: CASSRNGDFNYGYTF; cdr3_nt: TGTGCCAGCAGTCGAAACGGGGACTTTAACTATGGCTACACCTTC
cdr3_length: 17; j_call: TRBJ2-4; v_call: TRBV28; d_call: TRBD2; clone_size: NA; cdr3_aa: CASCLAGGVLAKNIQYF; cdr3_nt: TGTGCCAGCTGTTTGGCGGGGGGCGTTCTAGCCAAAAACATTCAGTACTTC
cdr3_length: 15; j_call: TRBJ2-1; v_call: TRBV27; d_call: TRBD1; clone_size: NA; cdr3_aa: CASSFWTGPYNEQFF; cdr3_nt: TGTGCCAGCAGTTTTTGGACAGGGCCCTACAATGAGCAGTTCTTC
cdr3_length: 14; j_call: TRBJ2-7; v_call: TRBV7-8; d_call: NA; clone_size: few; cdr3_aa: CASSARGLNYEQYF; cdr3_nt: TGTGCCAGCAGCGCCCGGGGCCTTAATTACGAGCAGTACTTC
cdr3_length: 15; j_call: TRBJ1-1; v_call: TRBV7-9; d_call: TRBD1; clone_size: few; cdr3_aa: CASSSGQGRNTEAFF; cdr3_nt: TGTGCCAGCAGCTCGGGACAGGGTAGGAACACTGAAGCTTTCTTT
cdr3_length: 14; j_call: TRBJ1-2; v_call: TRBV3-1; d_call: TRBD1; clone_size: NA; cdr3_aa: CANSRKTGVGGYTF; cdr3_nt: TGTGCCAACAGCCGAAAGACAGGGGTAGGCGGCTACACCTTC
cdr3_length: 17; j_call: TRBJ1-5; v_call: TRBV7-6; d_call: NA; clone_size: NA; cdr3_aa: CASSLGYLGQSNQPQHF; cdr3_nt: TGTGCCAGCAGCTTAGGGTATCTAGGGCAGTCAAATCAGCCCCAGCATTTT
cdr3_length: 14; j_call: TRBJ2-5; v_call: TRBV7-2; d_call: NA; clone_size: NA; cdr3_aa: CASSSPDQQETQYF; cdr3_nt: TGTGCCAGCAGCAGCCCGGACCAGCAAGAGACCCAGTACTTC
cdr3_length: 13; j_call: TRBJ2-1; v_call: TRBV7-8; d_call: NA; clone_size: many; cdr3_aa: CASSLAGRVEQFF; cdr3_nt: TGTGCCAGCAGCTTAGCTGGACGGGTTGAGCAGTTCTTC
cdr3_length: 16; j_call: TRBJ1-6; v_call: TRBV25-1; d_call: NA; clone_size: NA; cdr3_aa: CASSPREGSYNSPLHF; cdr3_nt: TGTGCCAGCAGTCCCCGGGAGGGCTCCTATAATTCACCCCTCCACTTT
cdr3_length: 15; j_call: TRBJ2-1; v_call: TRBV4-3; d_call: NA; clone_size: few; cdr3_aa: CASSQDRGLYNEQFF; cdr3_nt: TGCGCCAGCAGCCAAGACAGGGGCCTCTACAATGAGCAGTTCTTC
cdr3_length: 14; j_call: TRBJ2-7; v_call: TRBV7-9; d_call: TRBD2; clone_size: NA; cdr3_aa: CASSLVTSGYEQYF; cdr3_nt: TGTGCCAGCAGCCTGGTGACTAGCGGGTACGAGCAGTACTTC
cdr3_length: 19; j_call: TRBJ2-6; v_call: TRBV6-5; d_call: TRBD1; clone_size: few; cdr3_aa: CASKLRDRGAGSGANVLTF; cdr3_nt: TGTGCCAGCAAACTCCGGGACAGGGGAGCGGGCTCTGGGGCCAACGTCCTGACTTTC
cdr3_length: 16; j_call: TRBJ2-3; v_call: TRBV7-2; d_call: NA; clone_size: many; cdr3_aa: CASSLGARTGTDTQYF; cdr3_nt: TGTGCCAGCAGCTTAGGGGCTAGGACAGGCACAGATACGCAGTATTTT
cdr3_length: 16; j_call: TRBJ1-2; v_call: TRBV6-2/TRBV6-3; d_call: NA; clone_size: few; cdr3_aa: CASSQLPAGWDYGYTF; cdr3_nt: TGTGCCAGCAGCCAACTGCCTGCAGGGTGGGACTATGGCTACACCTTC
cdr3_length: 14; j_call: TRBJ1-4; v_call: TRBV12-3/TRBV12-4; d_call: NA; clone_size: NA; cdr3_aa: CASSLWGFNEKLFF; cdr3_nt: TGTGCCAGCAGTTTATGGGGCTTTAATGAAAAACTGTTTTTT
cdr3_length: 15; j_call: TRBJ1-2; v_call: TRBV7-6; d_call: NA; clone_size: many; cdr3_aa: CASSLAGAHLYGYTF; cdr3_nt: TGTGCCAGCAGCTTAGCAGGGGCGCATCTCTATGGCTACACCTTC
cdr3_length: 17; j_call: TRBJ2-1; v_call: TRBV7-8; d_call: NA; clone_size: many; cdr3_aa: CASSLEGGGDWGNEQFF; cdr3_nt: TGTGCCAGCAGCTTAGAGGGGGGGGGTGACTGGGGAAATGAGCAGTTCTTC
cdr3_length: 16; j_call: TRBJ2-3; v_call: TRBV6-2/TRBV6-3; d_call: NA; clone_size: many; cdr3_aa: CASSMATYRGTDTQYF; cdr3_nt: TGTGCCAGCAGTATGGCCACCTACAGGGGCACAGATACGCAGTATTTT
cdr3_length: 19; j_call: TRBJ2-1; v_call: TRBV7-8; d_call: TRBD2; clone_size: many; cdr3_aa: CASSLSVLAGGVTYNEQFF; cdr3_nt: TGTGCCAGCAGCTTGAGTGTACTAGCGGGGGGGGTGACCTACAATGAGCAGTTCTTC
cdr3_length: 16; j_call: TRBJ1-5; v_call: TRBV6-6; d_call: NA; clone_size: NA; cdr3_aa: CASSYSIGFLNQPQHF; cdr3_nt: TGTGCCAGCAGTTACTCGATCGGGTTCCTCAATCAGCCCCAGCATTTT
cdr3_length: 15; j_call: TRBJ2-3; v_call: TRBV7-6; d_call: NA; clone_size: many; cdr3_aa: CASSIERTSTDTQYF; cdr3_nt: TGTGCCAGCAGCATCGAGCGGACGAGCACAGATACGCAGTATTTT
cdr3_length: 15; j_call: TRBJ2-5; v_call: TRBV7-3; d_call: TRBD2; clone_size: few; cdr3_aa: CASSQGLRGSETQYF; cdr3_nt: TGTGCCAGCAGCCAAGGTTTGCGGGGGTCGGAGACCCAGTACTTC
cdr3_length: 15; j_call: TRBJ1-1; v_call: TRBV4-1; d_call: TRBD1; clone_size: NA; cdr3_aa: CASSQRTGGTTEAFF; cdr3_nt: TGCGCCAGCAGCCAGAGGACAGGGGGGACCACTGAAGCTTTCTTT
cdr3_length: 15; j_call: TRBJ1-6; v_call: TRBV12-3/TRBV12-4; d_call: NA; clone_size: NA; cdr3_aa: CASSPQGGVESPLHF; cdr3_nt: TGTGCCAGCAGTCCCCAAGGGGGGGTTGAATCACCCCTCCACTTT
cdr3_length: 15; j_call: TRBJ1-1; v_call: TRBV27; d_call: TRBD1; clone_size: NA; cdr3_aa: CASSSLTGWTTEAFF; cdr3_nt: TGTGCCAGCAGTTCCTTGACAGGGTGGACCACTGAAGCTTTCTTT
cdr3_length: 13; j_call: TRBJ1-1; v_call: TRBV4-1; d_call: NA; clone_size: NA; cdr3_aa: CASSQARGSEAFF; cdr3_nt: TGCGCCAGCAGCCAGGCCAGAGGATCTGAAGCTTTCTTT
cdr3_length: 15; j_call: TRBJ1-2; v_call: TRBV7-9; d_call: NA; clone_size: NA; cdr3_aa: CASSDATVYFYSYTF; cdr3_nt: TGTGCCAGCAGCGACGCGACAGTTTACTTCTATAGCTACACCTTC
cdr3_length: 14; j_call: TRBJ2-3; v_call: TRBV11-2; d_call: NA; clone_size: few; cdr3_aa: CASSRTLGRDTQYF; cdr3_nt: TGTGCCAGCAGCCGGACCCTGGGACGAGATACGCAGTATTTT
cdr3_length: 15; j_call: TRBJ1-2; v_call: TRBV25-1; d_call: TRBD1; clone_size: NA; cdr3_aa: CASSEWTGANYGYTF; cdr3_nt: TGTGCCAGCAGTGAATGGACAGGAGCTAACTATGGCTACACCTTC
cdr3_length: 14; j_call: TRBJ2-2; v_call: TRBV7-3; d_call: TRBD1; clone_size: NA; cdr3_aa: CASSFLQGAGELFF; cdr3_nt: TGTGCCAGCAGCTTTCTACAGGGGGCCGGGGAGCTGTTTTTT
cdr3_length: 14; j_call: TRBJ2-1; v_call: TRBV27; d_call: NA; clone_size: NA; cdr3_aa: CASSLTGLYNEQFF; cdr3_nt: TGTGCCAGCAGTCTAACGGGCCTCTACAATGAGCAGTTCTTC